This T cell receptor beta chain was sequenced for a study of shared clonotypes between healthy human individuals. Terminally differentiated effector memory CD45RA+ cells were left out of the naive CD8 fraction, which was CD45RO-negative and positively selected for CCR7. CDR3 length: 16 amino acids. The ends were cut back, 0 bases at V and 5 bases at J, with 14 bases in the middle. Per germline, CDR1 SGHDT and CDR2 YYEEEE. Assay: immunoSEQ multiplex PCR; the TCRdb copy retains only in-frame clones and omits some. Among millions of clones, roughly 91% were seen once, and the ten largest hold 1.5% to 2%.

This clonotype originated in a man between 18 and 29 years old in good health. Some clones in this sample may be carry-over from other donors' samples. The sequencing input was naive CD8+ T cells from PBMCs. The V and J genes are TRBV5-6 and TRBJ2-2; tentative D call: TRBD1 (6 bases). The CDR3 nucleotides are TGTGCCAGCAGCTTGGGGGATCTAACAGGGACCGGGGAGCTGTTTTTT. This gives the protein CASSLGDLTGTGELFF.